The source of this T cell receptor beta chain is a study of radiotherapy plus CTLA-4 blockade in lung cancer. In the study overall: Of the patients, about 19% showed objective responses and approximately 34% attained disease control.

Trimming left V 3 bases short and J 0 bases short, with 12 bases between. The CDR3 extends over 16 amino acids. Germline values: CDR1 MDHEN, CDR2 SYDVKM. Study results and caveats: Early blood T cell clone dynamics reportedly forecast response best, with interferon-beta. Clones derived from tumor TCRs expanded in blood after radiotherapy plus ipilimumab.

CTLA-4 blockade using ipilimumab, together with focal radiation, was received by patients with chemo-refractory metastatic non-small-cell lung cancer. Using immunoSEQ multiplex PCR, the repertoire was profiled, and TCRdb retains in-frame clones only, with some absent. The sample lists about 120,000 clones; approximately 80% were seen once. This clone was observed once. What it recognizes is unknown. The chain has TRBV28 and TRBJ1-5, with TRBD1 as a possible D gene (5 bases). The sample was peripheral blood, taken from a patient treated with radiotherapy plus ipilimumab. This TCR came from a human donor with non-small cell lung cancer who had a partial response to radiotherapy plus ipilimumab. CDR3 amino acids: CASSFLRDFSNQPQHF. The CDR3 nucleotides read TGTGCCAGCAGTTTTTTAAGGGACTTTAGCAATCAGCCCCAGCATTTT.